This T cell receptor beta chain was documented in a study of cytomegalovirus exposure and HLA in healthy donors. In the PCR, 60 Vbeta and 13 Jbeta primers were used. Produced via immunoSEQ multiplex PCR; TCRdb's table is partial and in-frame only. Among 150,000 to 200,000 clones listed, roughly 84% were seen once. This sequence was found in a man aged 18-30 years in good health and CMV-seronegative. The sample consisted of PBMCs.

The CDR3 here is CASSSTGVLTGYTF. The DNA for the CDR3 is TGTGCCAGCAGTTCGACAGGGGTCCTAACGGGCTACACCTTC. The chain couples TRBV28 to TRBJ1-2, with 8 bases matching TRBD1. This CDR3 is built from 14 residues. J was trimmed by 8 bases and V by 4 bases; bases with no gene match: 9. Germline CDR1 reads MDHEN; CDR2 reads SYDVKM.